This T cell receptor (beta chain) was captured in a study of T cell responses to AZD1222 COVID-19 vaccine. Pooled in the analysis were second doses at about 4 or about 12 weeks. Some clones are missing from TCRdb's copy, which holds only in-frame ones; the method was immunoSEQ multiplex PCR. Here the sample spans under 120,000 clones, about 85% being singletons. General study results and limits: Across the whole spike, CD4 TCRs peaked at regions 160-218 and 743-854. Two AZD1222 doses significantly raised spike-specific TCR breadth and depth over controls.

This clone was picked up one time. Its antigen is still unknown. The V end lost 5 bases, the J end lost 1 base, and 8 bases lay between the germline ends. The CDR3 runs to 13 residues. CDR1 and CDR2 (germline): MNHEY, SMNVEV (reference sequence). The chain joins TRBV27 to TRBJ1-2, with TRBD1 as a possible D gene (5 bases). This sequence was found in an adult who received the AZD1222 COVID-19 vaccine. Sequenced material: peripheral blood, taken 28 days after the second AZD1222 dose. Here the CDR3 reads CASSRGGNYGYTF. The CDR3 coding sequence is TGTGCCAGCAGTCGGGGGGGTAACTATGGCTACACCTTC.